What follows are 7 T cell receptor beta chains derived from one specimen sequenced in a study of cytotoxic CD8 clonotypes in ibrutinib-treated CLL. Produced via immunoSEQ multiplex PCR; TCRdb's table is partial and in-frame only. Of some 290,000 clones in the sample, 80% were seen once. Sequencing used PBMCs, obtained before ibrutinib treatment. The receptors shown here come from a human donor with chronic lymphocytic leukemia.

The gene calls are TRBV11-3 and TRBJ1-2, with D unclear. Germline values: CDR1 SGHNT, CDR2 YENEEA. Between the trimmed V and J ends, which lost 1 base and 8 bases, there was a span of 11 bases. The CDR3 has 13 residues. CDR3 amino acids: CASSLGPEGGYTF. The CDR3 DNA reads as TGTGCCAGCAGCTTAGGGCCTGAAGGAGGCTACACCTTC. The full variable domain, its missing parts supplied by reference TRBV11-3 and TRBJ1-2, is EAGVVQSPRYKIIEKKQPVAFWCNPISGHNTLYWYLQNLGQGPELLIRYENEEAVDDSQLPKDRFSAERLKGVDSTLKIQPAELGDSAVYLCASSLGPEGGYTFGSGTRLTVV.

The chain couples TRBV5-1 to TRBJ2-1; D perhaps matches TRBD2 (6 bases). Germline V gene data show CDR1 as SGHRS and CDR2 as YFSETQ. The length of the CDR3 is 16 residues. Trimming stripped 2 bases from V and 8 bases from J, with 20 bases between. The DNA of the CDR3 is TGCGCCAGCAGCTTAGGCTTAGCGGACCCGATGGATGAGCAGTTCTTC. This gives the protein CASSLGLADPMDEQFF.

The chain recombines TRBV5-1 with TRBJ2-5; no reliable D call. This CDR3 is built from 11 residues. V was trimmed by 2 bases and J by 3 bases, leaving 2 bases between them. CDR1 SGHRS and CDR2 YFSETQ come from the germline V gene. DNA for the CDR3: TGCGCCAGCAGCTTAAAAGAGACCCAGTACTTC. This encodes CASSLKETQYF.

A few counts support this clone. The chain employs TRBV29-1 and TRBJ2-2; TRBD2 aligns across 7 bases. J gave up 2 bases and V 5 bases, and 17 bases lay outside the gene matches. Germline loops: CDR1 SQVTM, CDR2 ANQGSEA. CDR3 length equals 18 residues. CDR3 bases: TGCAGCGTTAGACAAACGGGAGGAGCCAAGGAAAACACCGGGGAGCTGTTTTTT. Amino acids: CSVRQTGGAKENTGELFF.

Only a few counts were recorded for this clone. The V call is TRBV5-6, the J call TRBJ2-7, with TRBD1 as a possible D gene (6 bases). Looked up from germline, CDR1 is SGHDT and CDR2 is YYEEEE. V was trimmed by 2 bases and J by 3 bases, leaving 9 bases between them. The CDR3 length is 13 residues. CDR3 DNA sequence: TGTGCCAGCAGCTTTGGGACACACTACGAGCAGTACTTC. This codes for CASSFGTHYEQYF.

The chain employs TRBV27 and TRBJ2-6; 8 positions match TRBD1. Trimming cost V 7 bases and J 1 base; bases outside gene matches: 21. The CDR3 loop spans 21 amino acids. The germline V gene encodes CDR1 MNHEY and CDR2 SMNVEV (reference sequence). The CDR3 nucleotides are TGTGCCAGCACCCACAGCACTTTCCACGGACAGGGCGGATCTGGGGCCAACGTCCTGACTTTC. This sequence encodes CASTHSTFHGQGGSGANVLTF. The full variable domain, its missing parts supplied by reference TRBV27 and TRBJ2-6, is EAQVTQNPRYLITVTGKKLTVTCSQNMNHEYMSWYRQDPGLGLRQIYYSMNVEVTDKGDVPEGYKVSRKEKRNFPLILESPSPNQTSLYFCASTHSTFHGQGGSGANVLTFGAGSRLTVL.

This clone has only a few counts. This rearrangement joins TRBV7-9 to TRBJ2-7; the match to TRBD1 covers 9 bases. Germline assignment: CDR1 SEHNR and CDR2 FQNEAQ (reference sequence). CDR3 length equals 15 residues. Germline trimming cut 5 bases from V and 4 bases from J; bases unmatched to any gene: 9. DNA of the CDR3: TGTGCCAGCAGCCCCCAAACAGGGGGCTCTTACGAGCAGTACTTC. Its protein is CASSPQTGGSYEQYF.